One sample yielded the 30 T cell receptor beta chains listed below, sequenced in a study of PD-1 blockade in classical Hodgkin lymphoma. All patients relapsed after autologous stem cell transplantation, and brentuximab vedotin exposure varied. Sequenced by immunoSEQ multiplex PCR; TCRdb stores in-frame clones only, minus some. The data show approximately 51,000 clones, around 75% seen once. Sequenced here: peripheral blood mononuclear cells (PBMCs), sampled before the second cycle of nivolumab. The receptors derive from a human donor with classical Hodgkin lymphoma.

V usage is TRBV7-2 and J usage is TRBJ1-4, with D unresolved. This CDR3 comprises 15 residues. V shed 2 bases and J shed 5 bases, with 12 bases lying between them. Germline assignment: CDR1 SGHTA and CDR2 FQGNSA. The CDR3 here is CASSLRTVWNEKLFF. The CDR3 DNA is TGTGCCAGCAGCTTAAGGACTGTATGGAATGAAAAACTGTTTTTT.

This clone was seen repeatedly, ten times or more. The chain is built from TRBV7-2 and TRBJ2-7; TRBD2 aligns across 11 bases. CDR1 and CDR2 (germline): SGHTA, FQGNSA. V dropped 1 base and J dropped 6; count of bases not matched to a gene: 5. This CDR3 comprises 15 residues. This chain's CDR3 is CASSLGLAGPVEQYF. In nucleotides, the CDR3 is TGTGCCAGCAGCTTAGGACTAGCGGGGCCTGTCGAGCAGTACTTC. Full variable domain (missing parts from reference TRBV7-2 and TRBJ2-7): GAGVSQSPSNKVTEKGKDVELRCDPISGHTALYWYRQSLGQGLEFLIYFQGNSAPDKSGLPSDRFSAERTGGSVSTLTIQRTQQEDSAVYLCASSLGLAGPVEQYFGPGTRLTVT.

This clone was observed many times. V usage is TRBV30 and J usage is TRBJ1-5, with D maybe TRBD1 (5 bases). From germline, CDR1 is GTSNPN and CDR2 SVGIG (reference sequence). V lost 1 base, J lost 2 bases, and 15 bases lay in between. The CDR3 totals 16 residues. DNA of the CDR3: TGTGCCTGGAGTGCCACAGGTGGGGGAGGCAATCAGCCCCAGCATTTT. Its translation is CAWSATGGGGNQPQHF.

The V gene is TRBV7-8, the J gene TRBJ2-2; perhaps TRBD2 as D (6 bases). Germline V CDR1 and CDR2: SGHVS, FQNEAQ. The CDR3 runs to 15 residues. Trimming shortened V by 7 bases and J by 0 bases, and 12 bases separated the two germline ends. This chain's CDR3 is CASTLAGTNTGELFF. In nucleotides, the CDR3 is TGTGCCAGCACCCTTGCGGGGACGAACACCGGGGAGCTGTTTTTT.

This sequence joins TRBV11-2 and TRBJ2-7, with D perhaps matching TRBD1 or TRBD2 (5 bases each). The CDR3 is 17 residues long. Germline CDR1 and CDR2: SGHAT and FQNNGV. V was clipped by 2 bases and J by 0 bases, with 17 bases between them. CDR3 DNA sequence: TGTGCCAGCAGCTTAAGGGACGCCTACCCCAGCTCCTACGAGCAGTACTTC. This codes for CASSLRDAYPSSYEQYF.

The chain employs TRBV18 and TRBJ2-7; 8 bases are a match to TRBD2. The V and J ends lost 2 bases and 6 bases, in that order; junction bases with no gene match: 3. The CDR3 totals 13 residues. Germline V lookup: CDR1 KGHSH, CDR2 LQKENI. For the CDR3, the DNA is TGTGCCAGCTCACCAGGACTAGCAAGCGAGCAGTACTTC. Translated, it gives CASSPGLASEQYF.

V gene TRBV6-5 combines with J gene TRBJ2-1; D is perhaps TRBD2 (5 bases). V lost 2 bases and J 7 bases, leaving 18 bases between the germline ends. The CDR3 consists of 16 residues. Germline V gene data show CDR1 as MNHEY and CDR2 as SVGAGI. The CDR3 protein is CASSYAGLSQKNEQFF. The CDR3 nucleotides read TGTGCCAGCAGTTACGCCGGACTCTCCCAGAAGAATGAGCAGTTCTTC.

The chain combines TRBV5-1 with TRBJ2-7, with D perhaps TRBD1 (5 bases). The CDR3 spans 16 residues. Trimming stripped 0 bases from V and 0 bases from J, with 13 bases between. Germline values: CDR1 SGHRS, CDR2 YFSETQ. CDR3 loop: CASSLEGLGGSYEQYF. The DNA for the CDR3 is TGCGCCAGCAGCTTGGAGGGGTTGGGCGGCTCCTACGAGCAGTACTTC.

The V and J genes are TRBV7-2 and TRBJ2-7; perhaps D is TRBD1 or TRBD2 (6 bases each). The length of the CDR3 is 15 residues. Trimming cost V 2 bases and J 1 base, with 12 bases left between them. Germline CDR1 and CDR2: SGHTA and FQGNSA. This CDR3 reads CASSLRGERSYEQYF. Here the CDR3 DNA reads TGTGCCAGCAGCTTAAGGGGGGAGCGATCCTACGAGCAGTACTTC.

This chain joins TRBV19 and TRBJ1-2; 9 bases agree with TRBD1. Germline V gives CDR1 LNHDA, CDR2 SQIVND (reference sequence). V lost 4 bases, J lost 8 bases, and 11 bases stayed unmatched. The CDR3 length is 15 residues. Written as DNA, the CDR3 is TGTGCCAGTAGTACAACACCCGGGACAGGGCTCGGCTACACCTTC. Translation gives CASSTTPGTGLGYTF. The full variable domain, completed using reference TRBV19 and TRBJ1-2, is DGGITQSPKYLFRKEGQNVTLSCEQNLNHDAMYWYRQDPGQGLRLIYYSQIVNDFQKGDIAEGYSVSREKKESFPLTVTSAQKNPTAFYLCASSTTPGTGLGYTFGSGTRLTVV.

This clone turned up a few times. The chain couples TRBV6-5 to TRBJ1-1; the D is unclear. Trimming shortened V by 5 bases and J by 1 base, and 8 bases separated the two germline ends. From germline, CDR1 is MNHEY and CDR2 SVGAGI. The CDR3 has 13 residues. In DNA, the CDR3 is TGTGCCAGCAGTCCGGGGTGGAACACTGAAGCTTTCTTT. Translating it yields CASSPGWNTEAFF.

In DNA form, the CDR3 reads TGTGCCACCAGCAGAGGGGGCAGCCCCGGAAACACCATATATTTT. Residues: CATSRGGSPGNTIYF. This chain links TRBV15 with TRBJ1-3; perhaps TRBD1 as D (5 bases). The V gene lost 1 base and the J gene lost 4 bases, with 11 bases spanning the gap. The CDR3 has 15 residues. Germline V gives CDR1 LNHNV, CDR2 YYDKDF (reference sequence).

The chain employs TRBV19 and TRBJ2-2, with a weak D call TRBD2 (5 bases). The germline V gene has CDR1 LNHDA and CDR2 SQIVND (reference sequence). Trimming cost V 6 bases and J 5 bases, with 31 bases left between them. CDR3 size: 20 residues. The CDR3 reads CASRAVAPGFSRGQTGELFF. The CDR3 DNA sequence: TGTGCCAGTAGGGCCGTAGCGCCAGGCTTTTCACGTGGGCAAACCGGGGAGCTGTTTTTT.

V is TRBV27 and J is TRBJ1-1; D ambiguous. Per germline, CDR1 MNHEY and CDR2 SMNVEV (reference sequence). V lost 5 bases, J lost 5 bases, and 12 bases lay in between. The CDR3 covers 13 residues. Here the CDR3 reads CASSITVWTEAFF. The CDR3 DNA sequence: TGTGCCAGCAGTATAACAGTATGGACTGAAGCTTTCTTT.

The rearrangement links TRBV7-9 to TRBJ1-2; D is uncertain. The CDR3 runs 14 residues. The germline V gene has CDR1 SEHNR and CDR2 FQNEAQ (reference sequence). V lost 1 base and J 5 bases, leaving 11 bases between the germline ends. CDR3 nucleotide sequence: TGTGCCAGCAGCTTAGATCCCGGTTCATATGGCTACACCTTC. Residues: CASSLDPGSYGYTF.

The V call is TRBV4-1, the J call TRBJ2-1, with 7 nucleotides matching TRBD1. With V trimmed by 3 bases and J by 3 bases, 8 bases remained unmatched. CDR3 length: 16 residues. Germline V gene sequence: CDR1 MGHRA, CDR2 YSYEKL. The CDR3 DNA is TGCGCCAGCAGCCACCAGGCAGGGGGTAACTACAATGAGCAGTTCTTC. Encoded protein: CASSHQAGGNYNEQFF.

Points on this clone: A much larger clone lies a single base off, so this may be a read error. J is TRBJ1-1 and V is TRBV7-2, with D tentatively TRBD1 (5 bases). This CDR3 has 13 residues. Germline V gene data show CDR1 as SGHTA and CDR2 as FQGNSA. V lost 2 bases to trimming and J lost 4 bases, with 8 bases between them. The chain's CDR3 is CASSLRGATEAFF. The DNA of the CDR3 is TGTGCCAGCAGCTTAAGGGGTGCCACTGAAGCTTTCTTT.

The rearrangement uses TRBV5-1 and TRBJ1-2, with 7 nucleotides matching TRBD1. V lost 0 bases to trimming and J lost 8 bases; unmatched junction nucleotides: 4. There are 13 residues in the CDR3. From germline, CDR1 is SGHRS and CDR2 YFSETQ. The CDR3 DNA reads TGCGCCAGCAGCTTGGTAGGGGGCGAGGGCTACACCTTC. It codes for CASSLVGGEGYTF.

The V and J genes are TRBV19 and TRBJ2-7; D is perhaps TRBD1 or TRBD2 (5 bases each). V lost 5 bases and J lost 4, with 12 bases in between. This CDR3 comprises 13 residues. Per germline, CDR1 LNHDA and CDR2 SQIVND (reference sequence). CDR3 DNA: TGTGCCAGTAGTCCGGGACGGACTTACGAGCAGTACTTC. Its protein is CASSPGRTYEQYF.

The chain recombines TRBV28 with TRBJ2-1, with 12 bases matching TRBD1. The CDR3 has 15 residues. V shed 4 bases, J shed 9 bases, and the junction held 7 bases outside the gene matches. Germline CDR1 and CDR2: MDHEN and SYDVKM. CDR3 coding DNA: TGTGCCAGCAGTTCCGCCGGGACAGGGGGCAGTGAGCAGTTCTTC. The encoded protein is CASSSAGTGGSEQFF.

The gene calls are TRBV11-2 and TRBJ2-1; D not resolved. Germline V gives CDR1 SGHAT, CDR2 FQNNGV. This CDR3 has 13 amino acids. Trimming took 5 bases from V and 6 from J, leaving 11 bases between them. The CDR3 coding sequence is TGTGCCAGCAGCCTCCGACCACTCAATGAGCAGTTCTTC. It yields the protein CASSLRPLNEQFF.

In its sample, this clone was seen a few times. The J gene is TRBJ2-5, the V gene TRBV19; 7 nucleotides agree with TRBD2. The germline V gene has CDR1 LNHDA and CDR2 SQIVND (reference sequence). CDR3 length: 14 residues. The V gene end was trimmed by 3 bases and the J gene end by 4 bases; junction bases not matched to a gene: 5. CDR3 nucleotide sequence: TGTGCCAGTAGTATCCCCTTAGCGGGAGAGACCCAGTACTTC. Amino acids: CASSIPLAGETQYF.

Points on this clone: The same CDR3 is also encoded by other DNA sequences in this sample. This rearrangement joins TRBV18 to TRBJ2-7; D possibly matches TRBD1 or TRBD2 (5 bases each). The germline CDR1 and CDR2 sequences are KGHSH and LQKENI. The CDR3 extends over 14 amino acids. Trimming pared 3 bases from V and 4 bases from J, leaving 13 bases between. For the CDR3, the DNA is TGTGCCAGCTCACCCCCCGGGACGGTTTACGAGCAGTACTTC. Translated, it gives CASSPPGTVYEQYF.

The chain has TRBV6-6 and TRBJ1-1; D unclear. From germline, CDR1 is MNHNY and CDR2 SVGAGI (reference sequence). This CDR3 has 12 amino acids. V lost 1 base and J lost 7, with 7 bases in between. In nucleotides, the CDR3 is TGTGCCAGCAGTTACTATCGGGGTGAAGCTTTCTTT. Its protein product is CASSYYRGEAFF.

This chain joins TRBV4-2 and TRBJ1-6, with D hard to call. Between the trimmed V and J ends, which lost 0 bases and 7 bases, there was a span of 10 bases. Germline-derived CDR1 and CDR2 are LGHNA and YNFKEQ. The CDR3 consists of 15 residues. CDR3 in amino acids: CASSQESRENSPLHF. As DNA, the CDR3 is TGTGCCAGCAGCCAAGAGAGCCGCGAAAATTCACCCCTCCACTTT.

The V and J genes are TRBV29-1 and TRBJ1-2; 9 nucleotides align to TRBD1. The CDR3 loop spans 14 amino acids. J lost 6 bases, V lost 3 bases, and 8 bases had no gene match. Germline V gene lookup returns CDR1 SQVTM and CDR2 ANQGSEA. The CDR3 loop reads CSVDSGQGLNGYTF. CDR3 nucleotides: TGCAGCGTTGATTCAGGACAGGGGTTGAATGGCTACACCTTC.

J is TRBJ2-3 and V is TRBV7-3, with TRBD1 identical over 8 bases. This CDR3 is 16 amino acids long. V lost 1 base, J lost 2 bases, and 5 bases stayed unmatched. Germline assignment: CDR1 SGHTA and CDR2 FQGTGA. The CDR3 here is CASSLNPTGVTDTQYF. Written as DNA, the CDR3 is TGTGCCAGCAGCTTAAACCCGACAGGGGTCACAGATACGCAGTATTTT.

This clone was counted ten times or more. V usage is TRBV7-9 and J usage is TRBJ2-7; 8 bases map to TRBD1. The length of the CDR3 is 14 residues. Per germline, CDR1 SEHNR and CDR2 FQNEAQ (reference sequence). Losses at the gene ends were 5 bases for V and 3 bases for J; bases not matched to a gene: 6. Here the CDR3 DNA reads TGTGCCAGCAGCGCCAGGGGGCAGGGCTACGAGCAGTACTTC. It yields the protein CASSARGQGYEQYF.

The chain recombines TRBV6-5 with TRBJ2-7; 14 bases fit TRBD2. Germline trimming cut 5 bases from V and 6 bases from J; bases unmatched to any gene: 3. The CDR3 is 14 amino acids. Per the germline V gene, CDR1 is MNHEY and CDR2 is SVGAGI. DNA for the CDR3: TGTGCCAGCAGTCTGGGACTAGCGGGAGTCGAGCAGTACTTC. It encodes CASSLGLAGVEQYF.

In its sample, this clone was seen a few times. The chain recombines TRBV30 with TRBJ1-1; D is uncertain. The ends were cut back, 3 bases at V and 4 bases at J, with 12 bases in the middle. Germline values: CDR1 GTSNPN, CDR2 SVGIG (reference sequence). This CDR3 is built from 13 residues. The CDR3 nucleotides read TGTGCCTGGAGCCTCGTGGTGAGCACTGAAGCTTTCTTT. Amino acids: CAWSLVVSTEAFF.